One sample yielded the 32 T cell receptor beta chains listed below, sequenced in a study of blood T cell repertoires in COVID-19. Sequenced by immunoSEQ multiplex PCR; TCRdb stores in-frame clones only, minus some. The repertoire includes tens of thousands of clones, about nine tenths of them detected once, and 1.9% sits in the top ten. The specimen sequenced was peripheral blood. The receptors originated from a woman between 45 and 60 years old in a cohort sampled during active COVID-19.

This chain connects TRBV21-1 to TRBJ2-2; TRBD1 reflects the table's D call only, with no check against the DNA. TRBV21-1 is marked as a pseudogene. This CDR3 has 16 residues. The CDR3, as DNA: TGTGCCAGCAGCAAAGGACCTCAGGGGGCCGGCGGGGAGCTGTTTTTT. This translates into CASSKGPQGAGGELFF.

The chain couples TRBV7-6 to TRBJ2-1, with D perhaps matching TRBD1 (5 bases). The CDR3 extends over 14 amino acids. The V gene lost 0 bases and the J gene lost 7 bases, with 10 bases spanning the gap. CDR1 SGHVS and CDR2 FNYEAQ come from the germline V gene. The CDR3 bases are TGTGCCAGCAGCTTAGCAGGGGCGTTTAATGAGCAGTTCTTC. The encoded protein is CASSLAGAFNEQFF.

The rearrangement joins TRBV7-8 to TRBJ2-7, with 11 bases matching TRBD1. The V segment lost 5 bases and the J segment 3 bases; nucleotides outside the gene matches: 9. From germline, CDR1 is SGHVS and CDR2 FQNEAQ. This CDR3 contains 16 residues. The CDR3 here is CASSQNGGTGGYEQYF. CDR3 in DNA: TGTGCCAGCAGCCAGAACGGGGGGACAGGGGGCTACGAGCAGTACTTC. The full variable domain, rest sourced from reference TRBV7-8 and TRBJ2-7, is GAGVSQSPRYKVAKRGQDVALRCDPISGHVSLFWYQQALGQGPEFLTYFQNEAQLDKSGLPSDRFFAERPEGSVSTLKIQRTQQEDSAVYLCASSQNGGTGGYEQYFGPGTRLTVT.

The chain is built from TRBV6-6 and TRBJ1-6; the match to TRBD1 covers 7 bases. The CDR3 has 15 residues. Germline-derived CDR1 and CDR2 are MNHNY and SVGAGI (reference sequence). The V gene end was trimmed by 5 bases and the J gene end by 2 bases; junction bases not matched to a gene: 3. The CDR3 bases are TGTGCCAGCAGTAGTACAGGGGCCTATAATTCACCCCTCCACTTT. It yields the protein CASSSTGAYNSPLHF.

V and J are TRBV12-3 or TRBV12-4 and TRBJ2-7; 7 positions agree with TRBD1. Trimming removed 6 bases from V and 3 bases from J; junction bases left unmatched: 5. This CDR3 is built from 13 residues. The CDR3 protein is CASSSTGNYEQYF. CDR3 DNA: TGTGCCAGCAGCTCGACAGGGAACTACGAGCAGTACTTC.

The rearrangement links TRBV28 to TRBJ1-6; weak D call: TRBD1 (5 bases). Trimming pared 5 bases from V and 10 bases from J, leaving 21 bases between. The CDR3 runs to 16 residues. Germline values: CDR1 MDHEN, CDR2 SYDVKM. CDR3 protein: CASSGTGRTIGSPLHF. CDR3 bases: TGTGCCAGCAGTGGGACCGGGAGGACGATTGGCTCACCCCTCCACTTT.

The CDR3 is CAISDGGTEFF. The CDR3 DNA reads as TGTGCCATCAGTGACGGCGGGACGGAGTTCTTC. The chain uses TRBV10-3 and TRBJ2-1; TRBD2 might be the D (6 bases). This CDR3 spans 11 amino acids. V lost 3 bases to trimming and J lost 14 bases, with 11 bases between them. Per germline, CDR1 ENHRY and CDR2 SYGVKD.

The chain joins TRBV10-2 to TRBJ1-2; maybe TRBD1 (5 bases). Germline CDR1 is WSHSY and CDR2 is SAAADI. The ends were cut back, 2 bases at V and 9 bases at J, with 10 bases in the middle. The CDR3 has 12 residues. In DNA form, the CDR3 reads TGCGCCAGCAGTGAGCCGGGGGGTCGCTACACCTTC. Its translation is CASSEPGGRYTF.

This chain links TRBV5-4 with TRBJ2-1; TRBD2 aligns across 12 bases. The junction had 10 bases not matched to a gene; V was cut back by 3 bases and J by 9 bases. The CDR3 totals 16 residues. The V gene's germline CDR1 is SGHNT and CDR2 YYREEE (reference sequence). The CDR3: CASSSTPSGGAFEQFF. The CDR3 DNA follows: TGTGCCAGCAGCTCCACCCCTAGCGGGGGGGCCTTTGAGCAGTTCTTC.

CDR3 DNA: TGTGCCAGCAGCTTGTTGCAGGGAGGGCCCCAGCATTTT. It codes for CASSLLQGGPQHF. V is TRBV5-8 and J is TRBJ1-5; possibly TRBD1 for D (5 bases). This CDR3 spans 13 amino acids. Trimming shortened V by 1 base and J by 9 bases, and 11 bases separated the two germline ends. Germline CDR1 and CDR2: SGHTS and YDEGEE. Full variable domain (missing parts from reference TRBV5-8 and TRBJ1-5): EAGVTQSPTHLIKTRGQQATLRCSPISGHTSVYWYQQALGLGLQFLLWYDEGEERNRGNFPPRFSGRQFPNYSSELNVNALELEDSALYLCASSLLQGGPQHFGDGTRLSIL.

J is TRBJ1-2 and V is TRBV28, with 7 bases that match TRBD1. This CDR3 comprises 14 residues. Unmatched junction bases numbered 9, after V lost 6 bases and J lost 5 bases. Per germline, CDR1 MDHEN and CDR2 SYDVKM. CDR3 sequence: CASSIGTDNYGYTF. CDR3 coding DNA: TGTGCCAGCAGCATAGGGACAGACAATTATGGCTACACCTTC.

The V call is TRBV5-1, the J call TRBJ1-5; D remains ambiguous. This CDR3 comprises 15 residues. Per the germline V gene, CDR1 is SGHRS and CDR2 is YFSETQ. Trimming took off 0 bases at V and 9 bases at J, with 16 bases between the two ends. Here the CDR3 DNA reads TGCGCCAGCAGCTTGGCGGGCTTTCCTGGAGGGCCCCAGCATTTT. Encoded protein: CASSLAGFPGGPQHF.

The V and J genes are TRBV7-9 and TRBJ1-2; TRBD1 might be the D (5 bases). Trimming removed 1 base at V and 6 bases at J, with 9 bases between. The CDR3 runs to 13 residues. Looked up from germline, CDR1 is SEHNR and CDR2 is FQNEAQ (reference sequence). The CDR3 DNA follows: TGTGCCAGCAGCTTAGGTACAGGTAATGGCTACACCTTC. As protein: CASSLGTGNGYTF.

The rearrangement joins TRBV29-1 to TRBJ1-3, with D possibly TRBD1 on 5 matching bases. Trimming cost V 6 bases and J 0 bases, with 6 bases left between them. In germline, CDR1 is SQVTM, CDR2 ANQGSEA. This CDR3 region has 12 residues. This CDR3 reads CSVQDSGNTIYF. The CDR3 DNA reads TGCAGCGTACAGGACTCTGGAAACACCATATATTTT.

The V gene is TRBV3-1 (or the pseudogene TRBV3-2), the J gene TRBJ1-5; 9 nucleotides match TRBD1. Losses at the gene ends were 5 bases for V and 0 bases for J; bases not matched to a gene: 8. The CDR3 is 17 residues long. CDR1 is LGHDT, CDR2 YNNKEL, per germline (reference sequence). The CDR3 coding sequence is TGTGCCAGCAGCTTTTGGGGACAGGGCCGTAGCAATCAGCCCCAGCATTTT. Its translation is CASSFWGQGRSNQPQHF.

This chain connects TRBV5-1 to TRBJ2-7, with 7 bases lining up with TRBD1. This CDR3 spans 14 amino acids. The germline V gene encodes CDR1 SGHRS and CDR2 YFSETQ. Trimming at V came to 3 bases and at J to 3 bases, leaving 6 bases not matched to a gene. CDR3 protein: CASSSTQGNYEQYF. The CDR3 DNA follows: TGCGCCAGCAGCTCCACACAGGGGAACTACGAGCAGTACTTC. The variable domain in full, completed from reference TRBV5-1 and TRBJ2-7, reads KAGVTQTPRYLIKTRGQQVTLSCSPISGHRSVSWYQQTPGQGLQFLFEYFSETQRNKGNFPGRFSGRQFSNSRSEMNVSTLELGDSALYLCASSSTQGNYEQYFGPGTRLTVT.

The gene calls are TRBV4-2 and TRBJ2-3; D perhaps matches TRBD2 (7 bases). V lost 0 bases, J lost 6 bases, and 19 bases lay in between. This CDR3 spans 17 amino acids. Germline V gene lookup returns CDR1 LGHNA and CDR2 YNFKEQ. The CDR3 here is CASSQDNGGPRTDTQYF. The CDR3 coding sequence is TGTGCCAGCAGCCAAGATAACGGGGGGCCCCGGACGGATACGCAGTATTTT.

The rearrangement uses TRBV2 and TRBJ2-1; the match to TRBD2 covers 12 bases. Germline assignment: CDR1 SNHLY and CDR2 FYNNEI. CDR3 length: 14 residues. Unmatched junction bases numbered 5, after V lost 7 bases and J lost 7 bases. The CDR3 bases are TGTGCCAGCAATAGACTAGCGGGAGATAATGAGCAGTTCTTC. Its protein is CASNRLAGDNEQFF.

The chain is built from TRBV19 and TRBJ2-7; maybe TRBD1 (5 bases). The CDR3 extends over 12 amino acids. The germline V gene has CDR1 LNHDA and CDR2 SQIVND (reference sequence). The germline V and J ends were trimmed by 2 bases and 7 bases, with 9 bases remaining between them. CDR3 sequence reads: CASSISGQEQYF. In nucleotides, the CDR3 is TGTGCCAGTAGTATATCAGGGCAAGAGCAGTACTTC.

V usage is TRBV6-1 and J usage is TRBJ2-1; a weak D match, TRBD2 (6 bases). Looked up from germline, CDR1 is MNHNS and CDR2 is SASEGT. The CDR3 extends over 15 amino acids. The V end was cut by 2 bases, the J end by 1 base, with 9 bases between. The CDR3 bases are TGTGCCAGCAGTGAACGGAGGGATTCCTACAATGAGCAGTTCTTC. It specifies CASSERRDSYNEQFF.

The chain joins TRBV6-1 to TRBJ2-7; D unclear. The CDR3 covers 11 residues. Germline assignment: CDR1 MNHNS and CDR2 SASEGT. V dropped 0 bases and J dropped 6 bases, with 3 bases sitting between them. The CDR3 loop reads CASSEAREQYF. The DNA for the CDR3 is TGTGCCAGCAGTGAAGCCCGCGAGCAGTACTTC.

The chain recombines TRBV6-4 with TRBJ2-3; 7 nucleotides match TRBD2. Trimming removed 2 bases from V and 1 base from J; junction bases left unmatched: 0. CDR3 length equals 14 residues. Germline V gene data show CDR1 as MRHNA and CDR2 as SNTAGT. This chain's CDR3 is CASSDGGGTDTQYF. The CDR3, as DNA: TGTGCCAGCAGTGACGGGGGGGGCACAGATACGCAGTATTTT.

This clone has a single count. The chain couples TRBV11-3 to TRBJ1-4, with D hard to call. V lost 1 base, J lost 4 bases, and 16 bases lay in between. Germline V gene data show CDR1 as SGHNT and CDR2 as YENEEA. The CDR3 covers 17 residues. CDR3 nucleotide sequence: TGTGCCAGCAGCTTAGGGGCCCGCACAGCCGGTAATGAAAAACTGTTTTTT. Translating it yields CASSLGARTAGNEKLFF.

J is TRBJ2-1 and V is TRBV12-5; the match to TRBD2 covers 10 bases. This CDR3 is 16 amino acids long. CDR1 and CDR2 from the germline V gene are LGHNT and FRNRAP. J was trimmed by 1 base and V by 7 bases; bases with no gene match: 7. The CDR3 DNA sequence: TGTGCTAGTGCCCCCCCGACTAGCGGGTCCTACAATGAGCAGTTCTTC. It encodes CASAPPTSGSYNEQFF.

A single count supports this clone. The V and J genes are TRBV6-6 and TRBJ1-1; D is possibly TRBD1 (5 bases). The germline V gene has CDR1 MNHNY and CDR2 SVGAGI (reference sequence). V lost 6 bases and J lost 3, with 11 bases in between. The CDR3 extends over 13 amino acids. CDR3 sequence reads: CASRRRGDTEAFF. CDR3 nucleotides: TGTGCCAGCAGACGACGGGGGGACACTGAAGCTTTCTTT.

Worth noting for this clone: At one end, the junction sequence differs from germline, possibly due to a read error. The V call is TRBV7-7, the J call TRBJ2-5, with TRBD1 as a possible D gene (6 bases). Per germline, CDR1 SSHAT and CDR2 FNYEAQ (reference sequence). The CDR3 sequence is 16 residues long. The CDR3 nucleotides read TGTGCTAGCAGCCTACGAGACAGGCCTGGTCAAGAGACCCAGTACTTC. Its protein is CASSLRDRPGQETQYF.

This chain joins TRBV20-1 and TRBJ2-1; 14 bases are a match to TRBD2. The CDR3 covers 17 residues. Germline loops: CDR1 DFQATT, CDR2 SNEGSKA (reference sequence). Trimming removed 3 bases from V and 10 bases from J; junction bases left unmatched: 14. CDR3 in DNA: TGCAGTGCTAGTAGGACTAGCGGGGGGCCCACGCTTATGGAGCAGTTCTTC. Its protein is CSASRTSGGPTLMEQFF.

The V call is TRBV6-2 or TRBV6-3, the J call TRBJ1-1; tentatively, D is TRBD1 (6 bases). Per the germline V gene, CDR1 is MNHEY and CDR2 is SVGEGT. The V end was cut by 4 bases, the J end by 0 bases, with 9 bases between. The CDR3 runs to 14 residues. Here the CDR3 reads CASSLGHLNTEAFF. The CDR3 region has the DNA TGTGCCAGCAGTTTGGGACATTTGAACACTGAAGCTTTCTTT.

The V and J genes are TRBV5-1 and TRBJ2-1; no firm D call. V gave up 0 bases and J gave up 5 bases, with 6 bases separating them. This CDR3 contains 13 residues. Looked up from germline, CDR1 is SGHRS and CDR2 is YFSETQ. CDR3 loop: CASSLVQDNEQFF. Written as DNA, the CDR3 is TGCGCCAGCAGCTTGGTCCAGGACAATGAGCAGTTCTTC.

The V gene is TRBV29-1, the J gene TRBJ1-2; possible D gene TRBD1, 6 bases. The CDR3 covers 10 residues. Germline values: CDR1 SQVTM, CDR2 ANQGSEA. With 4 bases removed from V and 8 bases from J, the gap between germline ends came to 8 bases. In DNA, the CDR3 is TGCAGCGTTGGACAGGACGGCTACACCTTC. Its translation is CSVGQDGYTF.

This rearrangement joins TRBV27 to TRBJ2-2; tentatively, D is TRBD2 (6 bases). The germline V and J ends were trimmed by 3 bases and 4 bases, with 12 bases remaining between them. The CDR3 is made up of 15 amino acids. Germline V gene lookup returns CDR1 MNHEY and CDR2 SMNVEV (reference sequence). The CDR3 DNA follows: TGTGCCAGCAGTTTTGGGGGAGGAAGCACCGGGGAGCTGTTTTTT. This codes for CASSFGGGSTGELFF.

The rearrangement joins TRBV5-1 to TRBJ1-2; TRBD1 is a possible D gene (6 bases). Trimming removed 3 bases from V and 8 bases from J, with 14 bases in between. The CDR3 has 13 residues. Germline V CDR1 and CDR2: SGHRS, YFSETQ. The CDR3 DNA follows: TGCGCCAGCAGCTGGGAGACAGGAAGCGGCTACACCTTC. Translating gives CASSWETGSGYTF.